Below, one TCR beta chain is given with its context. This sample stems from a study of blood T cell repertoires in COVID-19. Repertoires were generated with immunoSEQ multiplex PCR, while TCRdb's copy carries only in-frame clones and drops some. The sample holds around 300,000 clones, around 90% seen once. Cohort placement rested on clinical history that participants reported themselves. The V end was cut by 0 bases, the J end by 0 bases, with 18 bases between. Germline values: CDR1 GTSNPN, CDR2 SVGIG (reference sequence). There are 18 residues in the CDR3. What was sequenced was PBMCs or T cells enriched from blood (not recorded which). V gene TRBV30 combines with J gene TRBJ2-1; TRBD1 is a possible D gene (6 bases). This TCR was sampled from a middle-aged woman who had recovered from COVID-19. In nucleotides, the CDR3 is TGTGCCTGGAGTGTACAGGGACCCTTCCTAAGCTCCTACAATGAGCAGTTCTTC. This translates into CAWSVQGPFLSSYNEQFF. Drawing the rest from reference TRBV30 and TRBJ2-1, the complete variable domain is SQTIHQWPATLVQPVGSPLSLECTVEGTSNPNLYWYRQAAGRGLQLLFYSVGIGQISSEVPQNLSASRPQDRQFILSSKKLLLSDSGFYLCAWSVQGPFLSSYNEQFFGPGTRLTVL.